Following are 8 T cell receptor beta chains from one sample sequenced in a study of T cell responses to AZD1222 COVID-19 vaccine. The data were produced by immunoSEQ multiplex PCR, yet TCRdb's version contains in-frame clones alone and is incomplete. The top ten hold under 3.5% of the sample, which has approximately 140,000 clones, 70% to 90% seen once. The starting material was peripheral blood, obtained on day 0 of AZD1222 vaccination. The receptor source for this set is an adult in good health.

The chain joins TRBV5-1 to TRBJ1-6; weak D call: TRBD1 (5 bases). Trimming took 4 bases from V and 9 from J, leaving 14 bases between them. The CDR3 has 14 amino acids. The germline gives CDR1 SGHRS, CDR2 YFSETQ. The CDR3 loop reads CASSADGTGSPLHF. CDR3 in DNA: TGCGCCAGCAGCGCGGACGGGACCGGTTCACCCCTCCACTTT.

The rearrangement links TRBV2 to TRBJ2-1; 12 nucleotides align to TRBD2. Per germline, CDR1 SNHLY and CDR2 FYNNEI. Trimming cost V 2 bases and J 11 bases; bases outside gene matches: 13. This CDR3 has 17 residues. The CDR3 loop is CASSESRLAGENRQQFF. The CDR3 nucleotides read TGTGCCAGCAGTGAATCCAGACTAGCGGGGGAGAATAGACAGCAGTTCTTC.

J is TRBJ2-5 and V is TRBV20-1; D call uncertain. V was shortened by 5 bases and J by 5 bases, with 9 bases between the two germline ends. Germline CDR1 and CDR2: DFQATT and SNEGSKA (reference sequence). This CDR3 contains 11 residues. In DNA form, the CDR3 reads TGCAGTGCTCCCCGACTGGAGACCCAGTACTTC. Translated: CSAPRLETQYF.

The chain employs TRBV6-2 or TRBV6-3 and TRBJ1-2, with TRBD1 as a possible D gene (5 bases). V was pared by 2 bases and J by 6 bases, with 10 bases between. Germline V gives CDR1 MNHEY, CDR2 SVGEGT. The CDR3 loop spans 13 amino acids. The DNA of the CDR3 is TGTGCCAGCAGTTACGCAGGGAGGGATGGCTACACCTTC. Translation gives CASSYAGRDGYTF.

This chain links TRBV5-1 with TRBJ2-1; no reliable D call. This CDR3 spans 13 amino acids. The germline CDR1 and CDR2 sequences are SGHRS and YFSETQ. V was clipped by 1 base and J by 13 bases, with 15 bases between them. The chain's CDR3 is CASSLSPTESQFF. CDR3 DNA sequence: TGCGCCAGCAGCTTGTCACCCACCGAATCCCAGTTCTTC.

This chain connects TRBV28 to TRBJ2-1, with D possibly called TRBD1 or TRBD2 (5 bases each). V gave up 5 bases and J gave up 4 bases, with 18 bases separating them. Looked up from germline, CDR1 is MDHEN and CDR2 is SYDVKM. The CDR3 extends over 16 amino acids. The CDR3 reads CASSSTWVGGYNEQFF. The CDR3, as DNA: TGTGCCAGCAGTAGCACTTGGGTTGGGGGTTACAATGAGCAGTTCTTC.

This rearrangement joins TRBV18 to TRBJ2-7, with D possibly being TRBD1 (6 bases). The length of the CDR3 is 15 residues. V lost 3 bases to trimming and J lost 5 bases, with 17 bases between them. Germline lookup yields CDR1 KGHSH and CDR2 LQKENI. The CDR3 loop is CASSPSGTRPDEQYF. CDR3 coding DNA: TGTGCCAGCTCACCTTCCGGGACAAGACCTGACGAGCAGTACTTC.

The genes are TRBV12-5 and TRBJ2-7, with 8 bases matching TRBD1. This CDR3 has 16 residues. The J segment lost 1 base and the V segment lost 0 bases, leaving 5 bases of the junction unmatched. Looked up from germline, CDR1 is LGHNT and CDR2 is FRNRAP. Here the CDR3 DNA reads TGTGCTAGTGGTTTGGTACGTCAGGGGGCTTCCTACGAGCAGTACTTC. Amino acids: CASGLVRQGASYEQYF.